Shown below are 20 T cell receptor beta chains from a single sample sequenced in a study of beta chain features in type 1 diabetes. For these TCRs, the target antigens are not known. TCRB transcripts that were expressed got sequenced, as all of the isolated RNA had been reverse transcribed. Clones were sequenced by immunoSEQ multiplex PCR, and TCRdb holds only the in-frame ones, with some missing. The table has about 700,000 clones, about an eighth seen once; the top ten hold approximately 0.022%. Study-level results: The study found moderately but significantly shorter TCRB CDR3s in all four CD4+ subsets of Type 1 diabetes patients.

The sample was naive CD4+ T cells from blood. The receptors here all came from a young man with type 1 diabetes.

This clone came up a few times. This chain connects TRBV6-5 to TRBJ2-5; the D gene is possibly TRBD1 (5 bases). V lost 5 bases, J lost 3 bases, and 13 bases lay in between. CDR1 and CDR2 from the germline V gene are MNHEY and SVGAGI. The CDR3 runs to 14 residues. CDR3 bases: TGTGCCAGCAGTCACGGGCAAGGGGAAGAGACCCAGTACTTC. The encoded protein is CASSHGQGEETQYF.

This clone was picked up a small number of times. This rearrangement joins TRBV5-1 to TRBJ1-6; D gene uncertain. Germline V CDR1 and CDR2: SGHRS, YFSETQ. V lost 0 bases and J lost 8, with 9 bases in between. This CDR3 contains 14 residues. The DNA for the CDR3 is TGCGCCAGCAGCTTGGAAGGGAGGGATTCACCCCTCCACTTT. It translates to CASSLEGRDSPLHF. Drawing the rest from reference TRBV5-1 and TRBJ1-6, the complete variable domain is KAGVTQTPRYLIKTRGQQVTLSCSPISGHRSVSWYQQTPGQGLQFLFEYFSETQRNKGNFPGRFSGRQFSNSRSEMNVSTLELGDSALYLCASSLEGRDSPLHFGNGTRLTVT.

A few counts support this clone. The V and J genes are TRBV30 and TRBJ1-1; D is unresolved. Trimming took off 5 bases at V and 4 bases at J, with 17 bases between the two ends. Germline V gene sequence: CDR1 GTSNPN, CDR2 SVGIG (reference sequence). There are 14 residues in the CDR3. CDR3 nucleotide sequence: TGTGCCTGGGAGTACCTGAAAGTGGTCACTGAAGCTTTCTTT. This sequence encodes CAWEYLKVVTEAFF.

V gene TRBV5-4 combines with J gene TRBJ1-2; D is perhaps TRBD1 (6 bases). This CDR3 contains 15 residues. Germline V gene lookup returns CDR1 SGHNT and CDR2 YYREEE (reference sequence). Deletions cut 4 bases from V and 5 bases from J, with 18 bases between. The CDR3 protein is CASSLQGLIGYGYTF. For the CDR3, the DNA is TGTGCCAGCAGCCTACAGGGACTGATCGGGTATGGCTACACCTTC. The whole variable domain, filled in from reference TRBV5-4 and TRBJ1-2, reads ETGVTQSPTHLIKTRGQQVTLRCSSQSGHNTVSWYQQALGQGPQFIFQYYREEENGRGNFPPRFSGLQFPNYSSELNVNALELDDSALYLCASSLQGLIGYGYTFGSGTRLTVV.

This clone was counted only a few times. The chain employs TRBV10-2 and TRBJ2-1, with a weak D call TRBD1 (5 bases). The CDR3 spans 13 residues. V shed 6 bases and J shed 6 bases, with 12 bases lying between them. Per the germline V gene, CDR1 is WSHSY and CDR2 is SAAADI. The CDR3 coding sequence is TGCGCCAGCAGCAGCACCAGGGTCAATGAGCAGTTCTTC. This encodes CASSSTRVNEQFF.

This clone turned up a few times. The rearrangement joins TRBV5-4 to TRBJ2-7; no clear D gene. Germline assignment: CDR1 SGHNT and CDR2 YYREEE (reference sequence). Trimming removed 1 base from V and 6 bases from J, with 8 bases in between. The CDR3 spans 12 residues. CDR3 bases: TGTGCCAGCAGCTTGTCGTCTTCCGAGCAGTACTTC. Residues: CASSLSSSEQYF.

As for this clone: Within the sample, other DNA sequences also encode this same CDR3. The chain is built from TRBV30 and TRBJ2-3; D gene uncertain. Trimming stripped 2 bases from V and 0 bases from J, with 3 bases between. Looked up from germline, CDR1 is GTSNPN and CDR2 is SVGIG (reference sequence). This CDR3 contains 12 residues. In DNA form, the CDR3 reads TGTGCCTGGAGTTCTAGCACAGATACGCAGTATTTT. Translated, it gives CAWSSSTDTQYF.

The rearrangement uses TRBV21-1 and TRBJ2-7; the listed D gene, TRBD1, was not tested against the DNA. TRBV21-1 is described as a pseudogene. CDR3 length: 13 residues. Here the CDR3 reads CASSGDRAVEQYF. The CDR3 DNA follows: TGTGCCAGCAGTGGAGACAGGGCAGTGGAGCAGTACTTC.

The chain is built from TRBV5-1 and TRBJ2-3, with D maybe TRBD1 (5 bases). Germline lookup yields CDR1 SGHRS and CDR2 YFSETQ. Trimming removed 0 bases from V and 4 bases from J, with 15 bases in between. The CDR3 contains 16 residues. The CDR3 DNA reads TGCGCCAGCAGCTTGGAGACAGCGAAGGTCGCAGATACGCAGTATTTT. This translates into CASSLETAKVADTQYF.

This clone came up a few times. The V call is TRBV6-1, the J call TRBJ1-2, with 9 bases matching TRBD1. This CDR3 comprises 17 residues. The J segment lost 3 bases and the V segment lost 4 bases, leaving 12 bases of the junction unmatched. Germline CDR1 reads MNHNS; CDR2 reads SASEGT. CDR3 loop: CASSAHRGRGSHYGYTF. CDR3 in DNA: TGTGCCAGCAGTGCCCACAGGGGGCGCGGTAGCCACTATGGCTACACCTTC.

This clone appeared a few times. The chain couples TRBV18 to TRBJ2-2; TRBD2 matches at 10 bases. The CDR3 loop spans 14 amino acids. Germline V gene data show CDR1 as KGHSH and CDR2 as LQKENI. J gave up 8 bases and V 0 bases, and 0 bases lay outside the gene matches. The CDR3 region is CASSPPGLAGELFF. The CDR3 DNA follows: TGTGCCAGCTCACCACCGGGACTAGCGGGGGAGCTGTTTTTT. Variable domain in full (rest from reference TRBV18 and TRBJ2-2): NAGVMQNPRHLVRRRGQEARLRCSPMKGHSHVYWYRQLPEEGLKFMVYLQKENIIDESGMPKERFSAEFPKEGPSILRIQQVVRGDSAAYFCASSPPGLAGELFFGEGSRLTVL.

This clone was seen only a few times. The chain employs TRBV2 and TRBJ2-1, with 9 nucleotides matching TRBD2. CDR3 length: 17 residues. V shed 7 bases, J shed 1 base, and the junction held 11 bases outside the gene matches. Per the germline V gene, CDR1 is SNHLY and CDR2 is FYNNEI. This CDR3 reads CASTQERGAESYNEQFF. The DNA of the CDR3 is TGTGCCAGCACCCAGGAGCGGGGGGCGGAGTCCTACAATGAGCAGTTCTTC.

This chain connects TRBV2 to TRBJ2-1; TRBD2 agrees at 9 bases. The CDR3 totals 15 residues. V was pared by 5 bases and J by 10 bases, with 12 bases of the junction left unmatched. Germline V gives CDR1 SNHLY, CDR2 FYNNEI. The CDR3 region is CASSPRGAGGPEQFF. CDR3 coding DNA: TGTGCCAGCAGTCCCCGCGGGGCGGGGGGGCCCGAGCAGTTCTTC.

This clone appeared a few times. The chain carries TRBV18 and TRBJ1-1, with D possibly being TRBD1 (6 bases). V gave up 3 bases and J gave up 0 bases, with 14 bases separating them. The CDR3 covers 16 residues. CDR1 and CDR2 (germline): KGHSH, LQKENI. This CDR3 is CASSPTGGGMNTEAFF. CDR3 DNA: TGTGCCAGCTCACCCACTGGGGGCGGGATGAACACTGAAGCTTTCTTT.

The chain is built from TRBV14 and TRBJ2-5, with TRBD2 matching 14 bases. The CDR3 loop spans 15 amino acids. CDR1 is SGHDN and CDR2 is FVKESK in the germline V gene. V was clipped by 5 bases and J by 6 bases; unmatched bases: 5. CDR3: CASSWTSGGRKTQYF. DNA of the CDR3: TGTGCCAGCAGCTGGACTAGCGGGGGGAGGAAGACCCAGTACTTC.

The chain carries TRBV5-1 and TRBJ1-1; D is possibly TRBD1 (5 bases). CDR3 length: 13 amino acids. CDR1 is SGHRS, CDR2 YFSETQ, per germline. The V end was cut by 4 bases, the J end by 1 base, with 8 bases between. In DNA, the CDR3 is TGCGCCAGCAGCACGCAGGGGAACACTGAAGCTTTCTTT. This codes for CASSTQGNTEAFF.

The chain has TRBV2 and TRBJ2-1; D call uncertain. The CDR3 has 15 amino acids. Per germline, CDR1 SNHLY and CDR2 FYNNEI. Trimming removed 6 bases at V and 0 bases at J, with 12 bases between. The CDR3 loop reads CASRSALSSYNEQFF. The CDR3 DNA follows: TGTGCCAGCAGGTCTGCCTTGAGCTCCTACAATGAGCAGTTCTTC.

V and J are TRBV11-3 and TRBJ2-2, with 8 bases that match TRBD1. The CDR3 extends over 15 amino acids. V shed 3 bases, J shed 6 bases, and the junction held 6 bases outside the gene matches. Germline CDR1 SGHNT, CDR2 YENEEA. The CDR3 region is CASSFLGQGPGELFF. Here the CDR3 DNA reads TGTGCCAGCAGCTTTCTAGGACAGGGACCCGGGGAGCTGTTTTTT. Filled out from reference TRBV11-3 and TRBJ2-2, the complete variable domain reads EAGVVQSPRYKIIEKKQPVAFWCNPISGHNTLYWYLQNLGQGPELLIRYENEEAVDDSQLPKDRFSAERLKGVDSTLKIQPAELGDSAVYLCASSFLGQGPGELFFGEGSRLTVL.

The chain uses TRBV2 and TRBJ2-1, with 12 bases identical to TRBD1. The CDR3 spans 14 residues. Germline V CDR1 and CDR2: SNHLY, FYNNEI. The J segment lost 7 bases and the V segment lost 6 bases, leaving 4 bases of the junction unmatched. Here the CDR3 DNA reads TGTGCCAGCAGGGGGGACAGGGGGCGGAATGAGCAGTTCTTC. This encodes CASRGDRGRNEQFF.

The chain couples TRBV18 to TRBJ2-3; 9 bases align to TRBD1. CDR1 and CDR2 from the germline V gene are KGHSH and LQKENI. Trimming took 5 bases from V and 3 from J; bases not matched to a gene: 12. The CDR3 runs to 17 residues. This chain's CDR3 is CASSTAVGQGTTDTQYF. DNA of the CDR3: TGTGCCAGCTCAACCGCCGTCGGACAGGGGACTACAGATACGCAGTATTTT.